This T cell receptor beta chain was recorded in a study of monozygotic twins with inflammatory bowel disease (dated by TCRdb to the late 2010s). As for the study more broadly: The full study comprised some 30 monozygotic twin pairs: nine German pairs (four IBD-concordant, five IBD-discordant) and 19 IBD-discordant Danish pairs. Each individual had, on average, about 151 000 unique TCRalpha sequences and 181 000 unique TCRbeta sequences available for analysis. Within discordant pairs, disease-associated traits were sought mainly by comparing IBD patients with their genetically identical healthy co-twins.

Concerning this clonotype: The antigen it recognizes is unknown.

The library was built by means of 5' RACE. The input for every TCR library was roughly 4,000 ng of total RNA. For each sample, cDNA synthesis was carried out in eight separate reactions using SMARTScribe reverse transcriptase. Unique molecular identifiers containing a 6-nucleotide sample barcode were introduced through template switching during cDNA synthesis. Amplification of TCRalpha and TCRbeta cDNA involved two nested PCRs of 16 and 9 cycles, and each PCR was followed by bead purification. Before amplification, the cDNA was treated with uracil DNA-glycosylase and purified using the QIAquick PCR purification kit. The second PCR added Illumina TruSeq-compatible adapters along with sample-specific barcodes. TapeStation and Qubit were used to check library quality and concentration, and roughly 4.8 ng of each library went into the pool. Sequencing of pooled libraries was carried out on an Illumina HiSeq2500 single-index Rapid Run using 2 x 100 bp reads and custom sequencing primers. Per the source publication's procedure: MiGEC version 1.2.6 was used for UMI-based consensus assembly to correct PCR and sequencing errors. V(D)J alignment, clonotype assembly and CDR3 extraction were performed with MiXCR version 2.1.1. To normalise gene usage, clonotype sharing and MAIT/NKT TCR abundance, the top 1000, 10 000 and 20 000 clonotypes in each sample were analysed. Diversity was computed as the inverse Simpson index with the vegan R package after downsampling to 27 000 UMIs. Paired Mann-Whitney U tests were applied to discordant twin pairs, with Benjamini-Hochberg correction for multiple testing. The reads were reprocessed in TCRdb, with one entry per CDR3 protein sequence and no accompanying DNA. The V and J calls shown here were made by TCRdb, not taken from the authors' results. The sample's clone listing holds 330,000 or so distinct CDR3 sequences. The ten most abundant clones make up around 2% of the sample.

The study at large found these results: Because patients received different immunosuppressive treatments, the repertoires may have picked up extra background noise and variability between individuals. Concordant and discordant twins showed no difference in repertoire similarity, possibly because of limited statistical power. A decrease in TCRbeta repertoire diversity, as measured by inverse Simpson index, was observed in IBD patients compared with their healthy co-twins. Compared with healthy twins, IBD patients had fewer clonotypes in common with other individuals, a difference most pronounced in patients showing signs of disease activity. No single strong signal or clonotype linked to IBD turned up in the results, so the idea that one exists was not supported. Different T cell subtypes could not be distinguished in the analysis.

Inclusive of the bounding cysteine and phenylalanine, the CDR3 is 14 residues long. Only the protein is available. According to the germline V gene, CDR1 reads MDHEN and CDR2 reads SYDVKM. A 2.5 ml peripheral blood sample was drawn into PAXgene tubes per donor and stored at -80°C. Without any T cell sorting, total RNA was extracted from whole blood using the PAXgene blood miRNA kit on an automated QIAcube. Peripheral blood from monozygotic twin pairs, either concordant or discordant for inflammatory bowel disease, underwent deep TCRalpha and TCRbeta repertoire profiling that used unique molecular barcoding. For every twin pair, smoking habits were documented, and each individual was categorised as a current, former or never smoker.

In this chain, TRBV28 is recombined with TRBJ2-5; no DNA is available, so the TRBD1 call from TCRdb remains unchecked. The sequenced sample consisted of blood. The receptor was derived from a human donor with ulcerative colitis or Crohn's disease, or a healthy co-twin of an affected twin (not recorded which). The CDR3 reads CASSLGGHVETQYF.